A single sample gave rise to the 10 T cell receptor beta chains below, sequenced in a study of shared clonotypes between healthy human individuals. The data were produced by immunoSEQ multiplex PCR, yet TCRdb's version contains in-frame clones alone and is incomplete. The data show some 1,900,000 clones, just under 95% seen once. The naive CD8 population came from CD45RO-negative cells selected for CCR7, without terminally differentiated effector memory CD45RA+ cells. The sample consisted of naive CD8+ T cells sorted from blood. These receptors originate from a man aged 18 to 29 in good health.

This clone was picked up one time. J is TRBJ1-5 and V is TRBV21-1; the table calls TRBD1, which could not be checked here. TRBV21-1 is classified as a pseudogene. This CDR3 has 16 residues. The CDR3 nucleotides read TGTGCCAGCAGCACAGCGGGGGCTCCTAGCAATCAGCCCCAGCATTTT. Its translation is CASSTAGAPSNQPQHF.

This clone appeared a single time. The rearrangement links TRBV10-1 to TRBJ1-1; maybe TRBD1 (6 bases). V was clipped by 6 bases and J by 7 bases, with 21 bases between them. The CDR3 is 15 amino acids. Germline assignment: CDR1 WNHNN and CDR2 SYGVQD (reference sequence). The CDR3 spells CASSADRDTDREAFF. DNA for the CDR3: TGCGCCAGCAGCGCAGACCGGGACACGGACCGTGAAGCTTTCTTT.

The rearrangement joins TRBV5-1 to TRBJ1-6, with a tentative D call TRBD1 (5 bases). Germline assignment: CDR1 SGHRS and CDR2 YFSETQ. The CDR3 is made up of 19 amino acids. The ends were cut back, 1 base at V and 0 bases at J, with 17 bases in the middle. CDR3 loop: CASSLLGQDPSSYNSPLHF. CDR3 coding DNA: TGCGCCAGCAGCTTGTTGGGGCAAGACCCGAGCTCCTATAATTCACCCCTCCACTTT.

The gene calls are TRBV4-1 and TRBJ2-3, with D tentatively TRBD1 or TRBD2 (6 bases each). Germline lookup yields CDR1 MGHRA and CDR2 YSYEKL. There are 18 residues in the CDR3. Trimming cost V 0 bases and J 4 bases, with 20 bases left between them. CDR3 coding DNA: TGCGCCAGCAGCCAAGATCTTGGGGCGGAGGGGGTGGCAGATACGCAGTATTTT. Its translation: CASSQDLGAEGVADTQYF.

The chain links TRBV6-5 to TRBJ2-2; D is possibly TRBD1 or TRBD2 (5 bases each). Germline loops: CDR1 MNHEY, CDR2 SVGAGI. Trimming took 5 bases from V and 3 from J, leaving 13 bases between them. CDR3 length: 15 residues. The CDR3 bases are TGTGCCAGCAGTCCCTTCGAGGGGCACACCGGGGAGCTGTTTTTT. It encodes CASSPFEGHTGELFF.

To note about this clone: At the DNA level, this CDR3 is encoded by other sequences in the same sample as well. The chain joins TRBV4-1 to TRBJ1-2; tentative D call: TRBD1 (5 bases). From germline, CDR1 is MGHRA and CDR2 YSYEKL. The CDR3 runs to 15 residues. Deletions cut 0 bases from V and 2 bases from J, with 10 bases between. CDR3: CASSQDSGGNYGYTF. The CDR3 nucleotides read TGCGCCAGCAGCCAAGATTCCGGGGGGAACTATGGCTACACCTTC.

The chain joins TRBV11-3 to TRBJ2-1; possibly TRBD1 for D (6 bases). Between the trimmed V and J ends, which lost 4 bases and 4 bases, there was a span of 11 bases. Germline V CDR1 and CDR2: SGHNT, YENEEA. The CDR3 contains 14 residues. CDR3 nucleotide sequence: TGTGCCAGCAGCTCGGGACATGGATACAATGAGCAGTTCTTC. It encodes CASSSGHGYNEQFF.

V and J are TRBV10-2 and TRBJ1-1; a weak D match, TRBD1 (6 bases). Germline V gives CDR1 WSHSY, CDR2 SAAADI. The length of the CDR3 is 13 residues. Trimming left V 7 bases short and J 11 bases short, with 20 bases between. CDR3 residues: CASMGHGQEEAFF. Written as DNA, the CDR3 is TGCGCCAGCATGGGACATGGGCAGGAAGAGGCTTTCTTT.

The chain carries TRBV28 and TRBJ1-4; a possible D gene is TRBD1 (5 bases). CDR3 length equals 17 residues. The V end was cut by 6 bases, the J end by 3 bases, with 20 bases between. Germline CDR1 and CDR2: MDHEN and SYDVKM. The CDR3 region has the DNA TGTGCCAGCAGCCCCCCGGGGCAGGGAACGGCTAATGAAAAACTGTTTTTT. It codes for CASSPPGQGTANEKLFF.

The CDR3 DNA follows: TGTGCCAGCAGTTTACCCAGCCCTACTAGCGGGAGTTCCCCCGAGCAGTTCTTC. It is translated as CASSLPSPTSGSSPEQFF. J is TRBJ2-1 and V is TRBV27; 11 bases align to TRBD2. Germline V gives CDR1 MNHEY, CDR2 SMNVEV (reference sequence). Unmatched junction bases numbered 16, after V lost 2 bases and J lost 10 bases. This CDR3 has 18 residues.